This TCR beta chain derives from a study of beta chain features in type 1 diabetes. Overall study: Patient and healthy donor groups were alike in age, gender and cell yields. Study-level results: Shortening that was moderate but significant affected the TCRB CDR3s of Type 1 diabetes patients in all four CD4+ subsets.

The collection from each donor was one heparinised blood draw averaging about 110 mL. Note on this clone: Its target is not known.

Expressed TCRB transcripts were sequenced because the isolated RNA had all been reverse transcribed beforehand. The read count averaged about 3.57 million across naive, central memory and regulatory T cell samples. Assay used: immunoSEQ multiplex PCR; TCRdb lists only in-frame clones, some missing. Here the sample spans 600,000 to 750,000 clones, 9.5% to 15% being singletons. The V and J ends lost 3 bases and 11 bases respectively, with 8 bases between them. Germline CDR1 and CDR2: SGHTA and FQGNSA. This CDR3 region has 11 residues. This sequence originates from a young man with type 1 diabetes. This chain joins TRBV7-2 and TRBJ2-1; D gene unclear. Sequenced input: naive CD4+ T cells from blood. The CDR3 DNA sequence: TGTGCCAGCAGCTTCCTCGCAAAGCAGTTCTTC. Its translation: CASSFLAKQFF.